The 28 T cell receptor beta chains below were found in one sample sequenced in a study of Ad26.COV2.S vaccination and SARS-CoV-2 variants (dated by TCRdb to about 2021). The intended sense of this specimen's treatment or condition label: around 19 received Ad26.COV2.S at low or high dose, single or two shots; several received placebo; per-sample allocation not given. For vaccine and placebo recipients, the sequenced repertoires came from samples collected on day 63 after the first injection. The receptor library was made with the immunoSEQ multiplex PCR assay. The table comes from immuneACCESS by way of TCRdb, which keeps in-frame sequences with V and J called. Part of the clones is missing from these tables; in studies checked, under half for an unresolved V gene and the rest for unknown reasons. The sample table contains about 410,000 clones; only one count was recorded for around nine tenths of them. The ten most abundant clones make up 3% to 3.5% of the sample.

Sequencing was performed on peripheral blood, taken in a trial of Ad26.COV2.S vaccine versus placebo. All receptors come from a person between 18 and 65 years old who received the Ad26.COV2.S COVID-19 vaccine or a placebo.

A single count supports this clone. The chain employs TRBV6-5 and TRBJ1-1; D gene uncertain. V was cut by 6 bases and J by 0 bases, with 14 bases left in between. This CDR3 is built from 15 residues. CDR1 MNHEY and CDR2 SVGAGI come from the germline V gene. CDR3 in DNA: TGTGCCAGCAGACCATTGTTCGGATTGAACACTGAAGCTTTCTTT. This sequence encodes CASRPLFGLNTEAFF.

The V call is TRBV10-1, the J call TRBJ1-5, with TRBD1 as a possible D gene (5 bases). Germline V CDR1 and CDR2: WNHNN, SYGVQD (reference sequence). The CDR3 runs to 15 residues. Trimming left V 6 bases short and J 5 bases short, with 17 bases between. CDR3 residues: CASSPGTGAHQPQHF. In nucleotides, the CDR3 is TGCGCCAGCAGCCCCGGGACGGGCGCTCATCAGCCCCAGCATTTT.

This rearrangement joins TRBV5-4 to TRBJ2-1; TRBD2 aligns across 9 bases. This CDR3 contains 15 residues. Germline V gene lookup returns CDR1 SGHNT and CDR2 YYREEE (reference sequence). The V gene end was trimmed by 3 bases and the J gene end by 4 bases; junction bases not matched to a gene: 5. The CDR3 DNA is TGTGCCAGCAGCTCCGTAGCGGGGGCTTACAATGAGCAGTTCTTC. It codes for CASSSVAGAYNEQFF.

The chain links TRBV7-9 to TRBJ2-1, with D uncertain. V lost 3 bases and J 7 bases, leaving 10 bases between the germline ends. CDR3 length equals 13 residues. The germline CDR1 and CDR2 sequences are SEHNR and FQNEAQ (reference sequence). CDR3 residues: CASSLDYGNEQFF. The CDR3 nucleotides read TGTGCCAGCAGCTTGGATTACGGGAATGAGCAGTTCTTC.

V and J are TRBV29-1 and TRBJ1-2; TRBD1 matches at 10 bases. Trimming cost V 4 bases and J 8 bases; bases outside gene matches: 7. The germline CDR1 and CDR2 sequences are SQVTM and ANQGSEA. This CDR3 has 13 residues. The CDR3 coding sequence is TGCAGCGTTGGGACAGGGGGAAAGGGAGGCTACACCTTC. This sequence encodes CSVGTGGKGGYTF.

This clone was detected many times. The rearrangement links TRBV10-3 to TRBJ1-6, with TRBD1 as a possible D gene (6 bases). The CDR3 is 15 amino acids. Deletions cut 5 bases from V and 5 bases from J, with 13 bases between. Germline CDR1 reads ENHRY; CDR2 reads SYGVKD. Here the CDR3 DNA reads TGTGCCATCAGTTTCACAGGGAAGGATAATTCACCCCTCCACTTT. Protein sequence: CAISFTGKDNSPLHF.

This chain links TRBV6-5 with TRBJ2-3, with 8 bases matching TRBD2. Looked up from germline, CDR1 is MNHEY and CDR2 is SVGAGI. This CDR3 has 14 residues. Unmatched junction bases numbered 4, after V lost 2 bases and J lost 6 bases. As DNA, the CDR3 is TGTGCCAGCAGTTACGCAGCGGGGGTGGATACGCAGTATTTT. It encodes CASSYAAGVDTQYF.

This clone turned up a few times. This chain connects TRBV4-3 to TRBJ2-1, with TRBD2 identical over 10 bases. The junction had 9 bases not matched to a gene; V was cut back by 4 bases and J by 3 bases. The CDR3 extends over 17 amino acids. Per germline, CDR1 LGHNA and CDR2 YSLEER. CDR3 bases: TGCGCCAGCAGCCGCAAAAGGACTAGCGGATTCTACAATGAGCAGTTCTTC. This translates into CASSRKRTSGFYNEQFF.

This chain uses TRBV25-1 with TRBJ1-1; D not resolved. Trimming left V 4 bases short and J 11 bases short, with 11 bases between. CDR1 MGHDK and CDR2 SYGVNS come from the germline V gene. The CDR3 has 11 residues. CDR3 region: CASSAGLGAFF. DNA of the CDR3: TGTGCCAGCAGTGCTGGACTAGGGGCTTTCTTT. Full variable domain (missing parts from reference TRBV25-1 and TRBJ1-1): EADIYQTPRYLVIGTGKKITLECSQTMGHDKMYWYQQDPGMELHLIHYSYGVNSTEKGDLSSESTVSRIRTEHFPLTLESARPSHTSQYLCASSAGLGAFFGQGTRLTVV.

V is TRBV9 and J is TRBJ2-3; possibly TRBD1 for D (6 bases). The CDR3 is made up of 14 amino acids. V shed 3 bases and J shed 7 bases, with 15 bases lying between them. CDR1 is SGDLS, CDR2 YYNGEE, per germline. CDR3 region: CASSEIQGVNTQYF. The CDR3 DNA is TGTGCCAGCAGCGAAATACAGGGTGTCAATACGCAGTATTTT. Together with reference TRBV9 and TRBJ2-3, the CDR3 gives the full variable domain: DSGVTQTPKHLITATGQRVTLRCSPRSGDLSVYWYQQSLDQGLQFLIQYYNGEERAKGNILERFSAQQFPDLHSELNLSSLELGDSALYFCASSEIQGVNTQYFGPGTRLTVL.

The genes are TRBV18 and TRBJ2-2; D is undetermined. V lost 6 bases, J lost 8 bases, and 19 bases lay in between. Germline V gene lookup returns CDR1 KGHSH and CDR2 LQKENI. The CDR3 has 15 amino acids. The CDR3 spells CASSPSVADGGELFF. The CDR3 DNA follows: TGTGCCAGCTCCCCCAGCGTGGCAGATGGTGGGGAGCTGTTTTTT.

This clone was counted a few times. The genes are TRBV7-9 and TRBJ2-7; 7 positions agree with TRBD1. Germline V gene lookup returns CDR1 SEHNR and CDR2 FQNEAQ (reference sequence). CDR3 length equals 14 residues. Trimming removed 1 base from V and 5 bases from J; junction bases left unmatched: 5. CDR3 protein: CASSLVGQADEQYF. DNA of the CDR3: TGTGCCAGCAGCTTAGTAGGACAGGCTGACGAGCAGTACTTC.

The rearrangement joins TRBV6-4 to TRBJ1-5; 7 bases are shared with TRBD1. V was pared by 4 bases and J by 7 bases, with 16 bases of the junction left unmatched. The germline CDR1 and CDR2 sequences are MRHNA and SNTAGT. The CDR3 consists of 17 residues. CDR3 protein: CASSVHLTGNLGQPQHF. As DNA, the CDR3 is TGTGCCAGCAGTGTTCACTTGACAGGGAACTTGGGCCAGCCCCAGCATTTT.

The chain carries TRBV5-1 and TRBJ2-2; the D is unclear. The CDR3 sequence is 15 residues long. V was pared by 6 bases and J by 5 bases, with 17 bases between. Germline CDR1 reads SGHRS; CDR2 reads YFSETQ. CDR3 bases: TGCGCCAGCAACCCGTTGATCGGCGGAACCGGGGAGCTGTTTTTT. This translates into CASNPLIGGTGELFF.

In DNA form, the CDR3 reads TGTGCCAGCAGCCCCTCCGGGGGGTCTTACAATGAGCAGTTCTTC. Translated: CASSPSGGSYNEQFF. V is TRBV6-6 and J is TRBJ2-1; 7 bases line up with TRBD2. The CDR3 extends over 15 amino acids. Germline V lookup: CDR1 MNHNY, CDR2 SVGAGI (reference sequence). J gave up 4 bases and V 6 bases, and 9 bases lay outside the gene matches.

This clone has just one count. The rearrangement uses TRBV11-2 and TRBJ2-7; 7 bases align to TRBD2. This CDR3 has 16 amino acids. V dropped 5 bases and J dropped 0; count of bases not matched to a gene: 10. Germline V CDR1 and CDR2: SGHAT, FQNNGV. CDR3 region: CASSLLRGSSSYEQYF. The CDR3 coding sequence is TGTGCCAGCAGCCTCCTGCGGGGGTCCAGCTCCTACGAGCAGTACTTC.

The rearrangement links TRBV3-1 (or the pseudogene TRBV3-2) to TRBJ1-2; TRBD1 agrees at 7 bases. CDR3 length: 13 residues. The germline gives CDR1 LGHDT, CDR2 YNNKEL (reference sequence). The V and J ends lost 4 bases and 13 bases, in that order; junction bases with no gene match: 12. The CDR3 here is CASSPYLNRDSTF. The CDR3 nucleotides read TGTGCCAGCAGCCCATATTTGAACCGGGACAGCACCTTC.

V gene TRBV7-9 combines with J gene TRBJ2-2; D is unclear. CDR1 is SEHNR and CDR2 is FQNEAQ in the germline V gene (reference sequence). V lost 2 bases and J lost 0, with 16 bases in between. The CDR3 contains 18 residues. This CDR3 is CASSLPLGRTSNTGELFF. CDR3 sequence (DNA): TGTGCCAGCAGCTTACCTCTCGGTAGAACATCGAACACCGGGGAGCTGTTTTTT.

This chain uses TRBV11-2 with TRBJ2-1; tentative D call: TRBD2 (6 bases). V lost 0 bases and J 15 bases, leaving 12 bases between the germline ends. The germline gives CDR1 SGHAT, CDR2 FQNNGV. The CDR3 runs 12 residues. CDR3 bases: TGTGCCAGCAGCTTAGATTGGACTAAGTTGTTCTTC. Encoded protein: CASSLDWTKLFF.

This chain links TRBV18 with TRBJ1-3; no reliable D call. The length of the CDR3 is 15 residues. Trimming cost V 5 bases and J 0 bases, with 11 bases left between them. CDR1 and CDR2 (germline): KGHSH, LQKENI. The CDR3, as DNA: TGTGCCAGCTCAAGCTCAGGCATCTCTGGAAACACCATATATTTT. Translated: CASSSSGISGNTIYF.

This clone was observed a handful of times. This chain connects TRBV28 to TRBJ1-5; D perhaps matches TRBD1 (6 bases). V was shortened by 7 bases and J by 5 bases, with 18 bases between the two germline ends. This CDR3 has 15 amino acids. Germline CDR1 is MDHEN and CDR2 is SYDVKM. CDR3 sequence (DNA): TGTGCCAGCACCCAACTTTGGGGGCACTATCAGCCCCAGCATTTT. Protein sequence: CASTQLWGHYQPQHF.

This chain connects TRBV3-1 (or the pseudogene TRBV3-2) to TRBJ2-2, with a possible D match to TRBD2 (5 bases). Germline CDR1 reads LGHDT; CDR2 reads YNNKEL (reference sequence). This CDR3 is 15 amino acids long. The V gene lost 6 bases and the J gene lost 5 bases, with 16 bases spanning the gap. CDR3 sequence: CASSLWAGGTGELFF. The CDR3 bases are TGTGCCAGCAGTTTGTGGGCAGGCGGGACCGGGGAGCTGTTTTTT.

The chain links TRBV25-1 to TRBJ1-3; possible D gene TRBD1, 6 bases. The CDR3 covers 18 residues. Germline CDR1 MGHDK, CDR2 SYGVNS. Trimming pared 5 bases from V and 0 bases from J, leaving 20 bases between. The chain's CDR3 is CASSPLGAGESSGNTIYF. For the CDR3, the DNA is TGTGCCAGCAGTCCGCTGGGGGCAGGGGAAAGCTCTGGAAACACCATATATTTT.

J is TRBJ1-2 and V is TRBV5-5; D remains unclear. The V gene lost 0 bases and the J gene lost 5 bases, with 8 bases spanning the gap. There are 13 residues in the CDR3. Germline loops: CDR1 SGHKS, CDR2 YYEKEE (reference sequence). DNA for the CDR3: TGTGCCAGCAGCTTGGCAGGAGAGTATGGCTACACCTTC. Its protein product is CASSLAGEYGYTF.

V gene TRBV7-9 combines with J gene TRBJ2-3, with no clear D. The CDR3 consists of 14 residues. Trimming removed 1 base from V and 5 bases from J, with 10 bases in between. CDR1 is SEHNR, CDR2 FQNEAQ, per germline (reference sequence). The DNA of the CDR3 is TGTGCCAGCAGCTTAGAGAGGACCCGAGATACGCAGTATTTT. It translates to CASSLERTRDTQYF. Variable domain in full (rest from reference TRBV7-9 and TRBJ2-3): DTGVSQNPRHKITKRGQNVTFRCDPISEHNRLYWYRQTLGQGPEFLTYFQNEAQLEKSRLLSDRFSAERPKGSFSTLEIQRTEQGDSAMYLCASSLERTRDTQYFGPGTRLTVL.

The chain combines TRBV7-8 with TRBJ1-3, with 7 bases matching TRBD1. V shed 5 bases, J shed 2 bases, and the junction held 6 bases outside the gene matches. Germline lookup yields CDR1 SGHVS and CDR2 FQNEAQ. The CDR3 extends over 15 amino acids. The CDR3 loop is CASSPQGWPGNTIYF. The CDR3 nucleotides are TGTGCCAGCAGCCCACAGGGGTGGCCTGGAAACACCATATATTTT.

CDR3 nucleotides: TGTGCCAGCAGCCAGAGGGGGCCAGGCGAAAAACTGTTTTTT. Residues: CASSQRGPGEKLFF. The V call is TRBV3-1 (or the pseudogene TRBV3-2), the J call TRBJ1-4; 7 nucleotides line up with TRBD1. The CDR3 runs 14 residues. V lost 3 bases to trimming and J lost 8 bases; unmatched junction nucleotides: 6. CDR1 and CDR2 from the germline V gene are LGHDT and YNNKEL (reference sequence).

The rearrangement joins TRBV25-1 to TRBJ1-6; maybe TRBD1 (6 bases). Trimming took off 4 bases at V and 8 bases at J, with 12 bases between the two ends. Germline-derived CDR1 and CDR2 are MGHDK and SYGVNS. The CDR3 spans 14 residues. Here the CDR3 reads CASSATGSYSPLHF. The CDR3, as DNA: TGTGCCAGCAGTGCGACAGGTTCTTATTCACCCCTCCACTTT. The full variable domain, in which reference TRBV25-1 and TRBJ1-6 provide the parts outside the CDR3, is EADIYQTPRYLVIGTGKKITLECSQTMGHDKMYWYQQDPGMELHLIHYSYGVNSTEKGDLSSESTVSRIRTEHFPLTLESARPSHTSQYLCASSATGSYSPLHFGNGTRLTVT.